This T cell receptor (beta chain) emerged from a study of blood T cell repertoires in COVID-19. Study at large: COVID-19 samples from acute and convalescent phases originated in the United States, Italy and Spain.

The CDR3 contains 15 residues. The germline V and J ends were trimmed by 0 bases and 2 bases, with 11 bases remaining between them. Germline lookup yields CDR1 SGHNT and CDR2 YYREEE (reference sequence). The method was immunoSEQ multiplex PCR; TCRdb's version includes in-frame clones alone and lacks a portion of them. The sample has a few hundred thousand clones, roughly 84% seen once; the top ten hold around 4%. The rearrangement joins TRBV5-4 to TRBJ1-2, with D unclear. The TCR originated in a man between 60 and 75 years old with acute or convalescent COVID-19. Material for sequencing was peripheral blood. This CDR3 reads CASSLAVALNYGYTF. The DNA of the CDR3 is TGTGCCAGCAGCTTGGCCGTAGCGTTAAACTATGGCTACACCTTC.